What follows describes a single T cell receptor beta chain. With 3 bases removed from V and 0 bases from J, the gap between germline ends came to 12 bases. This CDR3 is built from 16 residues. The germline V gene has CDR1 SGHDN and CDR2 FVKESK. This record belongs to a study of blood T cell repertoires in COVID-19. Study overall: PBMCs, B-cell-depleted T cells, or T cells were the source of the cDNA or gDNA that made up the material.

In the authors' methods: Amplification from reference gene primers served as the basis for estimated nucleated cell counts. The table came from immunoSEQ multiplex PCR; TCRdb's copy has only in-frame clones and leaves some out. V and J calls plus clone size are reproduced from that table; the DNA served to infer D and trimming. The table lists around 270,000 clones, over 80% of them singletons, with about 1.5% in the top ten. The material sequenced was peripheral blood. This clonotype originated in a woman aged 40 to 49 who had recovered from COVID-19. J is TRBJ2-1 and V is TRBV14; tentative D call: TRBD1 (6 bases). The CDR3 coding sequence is TGTGCCAGCAGCCACGAGGGACACCTCTCCTACAATGAGCAGTTCTTC. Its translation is CASSHEGHLSYNEQFF.